This is a list of T cell receptor beta chains from one sample in a study of OX40 agonist ivuxolimab in advanced cancers. Assay used: immunoSEQ multiplex PCR; TCRdb lists only in-frame clones, some missing. The sample shows about 13,000 clones, approximately 80% of them seen only once. Sequences were derived from CD4+ or CD8+ T cells sorted from blood, sampled in a trial of the OX40 agonist ivuxolimab. The source of these receptors is an adult with an advanced solid tumor such as melanoma, head and neck, liver or kidney cancer. CDR3s include the opening cysteine and the closing phenylalanine or tryptophan. The D gene is left open where the match is weak. Size is omitted from some rows. Given values are once, few, many or a class for expanded clones.

TRBJ1-2	TRBV25-1	TRBD1	medium-sized	TGTGCCAGCAGCCTGACAGGGGATAATGGCTACACCTTC	CASSLTGDNGYTF
TRBJ1-2	TRBV11-2	.	.	TGTGCCAGCAGCCCCCGGAGGGGGGCCACTGACTATGGCTACACCTTC	CASSPRRGATDYGYTF
TRBJ1-1	TRBV7-6	.	.	TGTGCCAGCAGCTTAGGGGGGAAGAACACTGAAGCTTTCTTT	CASSLGGKNTEAFF
TRBJ2-1	TRBV29-1	.	.	TGCAGCGTTGATCTGCCGGGAGCTTACTACAATGAGCAGTTCTTC	CSVDLPGAYYNEQFF
TRBJ2-1	TRBV27	TRBD2	.	TGTGCCAGCAGTTTTGTTAGAGCGGGAGGGGCCAATGAGCAGTTCTTC	CASSFVRAGGANEQFF
TRBJ1-6	TRBV27	TRBD1	.	TGTGCCAGCAGTTTATTTTCGCAGGGGGCTTTGCATAATTCACCCCTCCACTTT	CASSLFSQGALHNSPLHF
TRBJ2-3	TRBV5-1	TRBD2	.	TGCGCCAGCAGCTGGACGGGTCTAGCGGGGCCCACAGATACGCAGTATTTT	CASSWTGLAGPTDTQYF
TRBJ2-7	TRBV5-1	.	.	TGCGCCAGCAGCTTGGGGGACCCTGGGGACGAGCAGTACTTC	CASSLGDPGDEQYF
TRBJ2-1	TRBV5-6	TRBD1	.	TGTGCCAGCAGCCTAGACCCGGGACAGCACAATGAGCAGTTCTTC	CASSLDPGQHNEQFF
TRBJ1-2	TRBV9	.	once	TGTGCCAGCAGCTACATTCGTGAAGATGGCTACACCTTC	CASSYIREDGYTF
TRBJ2-1	TRBV7-3	.	few	TGTGCCAGCAGCTCCACGGGGGCCTACAATGAGCAGTTCTTC	CASSSTGAYNEQFF
TRBJ2-1	TRBV29-1	TRBD2	.	TGCAGCGTTGAAGATGCGCCGGGACTAGCGGGAGGGGGCTTCGACAATGAGCAGTTCTTC	CSVEDAPGLAGGGFDNEQFF
TRBJ2-3	TRBV10-3	.	.	TGTGCCATCAGTGCCAAGCGGGGCACAGATACGCAGTATTTT	CAISAKRGTDTQYF
TRBJ2-2	TRBV2	.	.	TGTGCCAGCAGCGATAAAAACACCGGGGAGCTGTTTTTT	CASSDKNTGELFF
TRBJ1-1	TRBV2	.	.	TGTGCCAGCAGTCGAGGGACCACCCAAGGGACTGAAGCTTTCTTT	CASSRGTTQGTEAFF
TRBJ1-5	TRBV10-3	.	.	TGTGCCATCACCATTGACCCTGGCAATCAGCCCCAGCATTTT	CAITIDPGNQPQHF
TRBJ1-2	TRBV6-6	TRBD1	.	TGTGCCAGCAGTCAGCCGGGACAGGGTGTTGCTGGCTACACCTTC	CASSQPGQGVAGYTF
TRBJ1-1	TRBV6-1	.	.	TGTGCCAGCAGTGAAGAACCGTCCATGAACACTGAAGCTTTCTTT	CASSEEPSMNTEAFF
TRBJ2-1	TRBV18	TRBD2	.	TGTGCCAGCTCACTAAACCGCCCCGGGACTAGCGGGAGGGCAACCTACAATGAGCAGTTCTTC	CASSLNRPGTSGRATYNEQFF
TRBJ2-1	TRBV5-1	.	.	TGCGCCAGCCGACTAGACCCATCCTACAATGAGCAGTTCTTC	CASRLDPSYNEQFF
TRBJ2-5	TRBV19	.	.	TGTGCCAGTAGTATCCAGGTTTACCAAGAGACCCAGTACTTC	CASSIQVYQETQYF
TRBJ1-1	TRBV5-1	TRBD1	.	TGCGCCAGCAGCTGGGGGGACAGCAGATTGAACACTGAAGCTTTCTTT	CASSWGDSRLNTEAFF
TRBJ1-1	TRBV2	.	.	TGTGCCAGCAGACCAAGACAGGTGAACACTGAAGCTTTCTTT	CASRPRQVNTEAFF
TRBJ1-1	TRBV4-1	.	.	TGCGCCAGCAGCCAAGGACAGTTCACTGAAGCTTTCTTT	CASSQGQFTEAFF
TRBJ2-2	TRBV10-1	TRBD1	.	TGCGCCAGCACTTCGGACAGGGCGGGCGGGGAGCTGTTTTTT	CASTSDRAGGELFF
TRBJ1-4	TRBV25-1	.	.	TGTGCCAGCAGTGAATCTGGGTCTGGCGAAAAACTGTTTTTT	CASSESGSGEKLFF
TRBJ2-1	TRBV5-1	.	.	TGCGCCAGCAACGCCCAAGCCGCGAACTCCTACAATGAGCAGTTCTTC	CASNAQAANSYNEQFF
TRBJ2-7	TRBV5-3	.	.	TGTGCCAGCAGCCCCGGGTCACCCTACGAGCAGTACTTC	CASSPGSPYEQYF
TRBJ2-7	TRBV9	.	.	TGTGCCAGCAGCATCACCCGGGGCGGGGGCACCGACGAGCAGTACTTC	CASSITRGGGTDEQYF
TRBJ1-5	TRBV6-6	.	.	TGTGCCAGCAGTTACTCGCCCCTCAATCAGCCCCAGCATTTT	CASSYSPLNQPQHF
TRBJ2-1	TRBV11-2	TRBD2	.	TGTGCCAGCAGCCCCCCGGGGCGGGAGTCGTGGGAGCAGTTCTTC	CASSPPGRESWEQFF